This T cell receptor beta chain was profiled in a study of cytomegalovirus exposure and HLA in healthy donors. Study overall: Findings of an earlier analysis included about 120 million unique TCR beta sequences from some 200 million T cells. Drawn from HLA-typed donors, about 82 million unique TCRs were held in an early data release. Broader study findings: In an earlier analysis, most TCR beta V segments were productive about 87% or about 30% of the time. Both high specificity and high sensitivity reportedly marked the classifier's diagnosis of cytomegalovirus status.

Concerning this clone itself: The antigen is unknown.

CDR3 size: 15 residues. The V end was cut by 0 bases, the J end by 5 bases, with 13 bases between. Germline CDR1 is MNHEY and CDR2 is SVGAGI. The PCR was carried out with 60 Vbeta primers and 13 Jbeta primers. Some clones are missing from TCRdb's copy, which holds only in-frame ones; the method was immunoSEQ multiplex PCR. Of around 80,000 clones detected, less than 80% appear once; the ten largest clones hold about 9.1%. This clonotype was obtained from a middle-aged man in good health and CMV-seropositive. Input material: PBMCs. This sequence joins TRBV6-5 and TRBJ1-2; D unresolved. The CDR3 spells CASSYSTGTSYGYTF. Written as DNA, the CDR3 is TGTGCCAGCAGTTACTCGACGGGTACGTCGTATGGCTACACCTTC.